The rows below give T cell receptor beta chains drawn from one sample of a study of metastatic and nonmetastatic thyroid tumors. TCRdb re-called the PCR reads via MiXCR. Of roughly 9,200 clones in the sample, approximately 15% are singletons; the top ten hold around 5.7%. Sample: blood. These receptors were obtained from a female donor with papillary thyroid cancer or a benign thyroid nodule (not recorded which). Some clones in this sample may be carry-over from other donors' samples. CDR3s include the opening cysteine and the closing phenylalanine or tryptophan. The D gene is left open where the match is weak. The listing skips clone size in some rows; elsewhere it reads once, few, many or a size class.

CDR3 DNA: TGTGCCAGCAGCAGGGGGAACACCGGGGAGCTGTTTTTT; CDR3 protein: CASSRGNTGELFF; D gene: -; V gene: TRBV11-3; clone size: large; J gene: TRBJ2-2
CDR3 DNA: TGCGCCAGCAGCTTGGCCGGGGGCAACAATGAGCAGTTCTTC; CDR3 protein: CASSLAGGNNEQFF; D gene: -; V gene: TRBV5-1; clone size: many; J gene: TRBJ2-1
CDR3 DNA: TGTGCCAGCAGTTTCTTCAGGGGAGAGAGTTCACCCCTCCACTTT; CDR3 protein: CASSFFRGESSPLHF; D gene: -; V gene: TRBV6-2/TRBV6-3; clone size: medium-sized; J gene: TRBJ1-6
CDR3 DNA: TGCAGTGTGGTCTTTCAAGCCGACAGCAATCAGCCCCAGCATTTT; CDR3 protein: CSVVFQADSNQPQHF; D gene: -; V gene: TRBV20-1; clone size: medium-sized; J gene: TRBJ1-5
CDR3 DNA: TGTGCCAGCAGCCTGACCGGGTCCCTTACTATGAACACTGAAGCTTTCTTT; CDR3 protein: CASSLTGSLTMNTEAFF; D gene: -; V gene: TRBV16; clone size: many; J gene: TRBJ1-1
CDR3 DNA: TGTGCCAGCAGCACCGGACTGGAGGAGACCCAGTACTTC; CDR3 protein: CASSTGLEETQYF; D gene: -; V gene: TRBV9; clone size: -; J gene: TRBJ2-5
CDR3 DNA: TGTGCCAGCAGCTTAAGGTCTAGCGGGGGGGCCCTAGAGACCCAGTACTTC; CDR3 protein: CASSLRSSGGALETQYF; D gene: TRBD2; V gene: TRBV7-8; clone size: -; J gene: TRBJ2-5
CDR3 DNA: TGTGCCAGTAGTACGCAGGGGGCGGGTAATGAGCAGTTCTTC; CDR3 protein: CASSTQGAGNEQFF; D gene: TRBD1; V gene: TRBV19; clone size: medium-sized; J gene: TRBJ2-1
CDR3 DNA: TGTGCCAGCAGTTACGGGAGCAGGTCCTACGAGCAGTACTTC; CDR3 protein: CASSYGSRSYEQYF; D gene: -; V gene: TRBV6-5; clone size: -; J gene: TRBJ2-7
CDR3 DNA: TGCAGTGCTAGAGATCTGGGGAGCTCCTACAATGAGCAGTTCTTC; CDR3 protein: CSARDLGSSYNEQFF; D gene: -; V gene: TRBV20-1; clone size: many; J gene: TRBJ2-1
CDR3 DNA: TGTGCCAGCAGTGTACACCGGTATGGAAACACCATATATTTT; CDR3 protein: CASSVHRYGNTIYF; D gene: -; V gene: TRBV27; clone size: few; J gene: TRBJ1-3
CDR3 DNA: TGTGCCAGCACCGACAGGGGGGACGTCCAGCCCCAGCATTTT; CDR3 protein: CASTDRGDVQPQHF; D gene: TRBD1; V gene: TRBV28; clone size: few; J gene: TRBJ1-5
CDR3 DNA: TGTGCCAGCTCACCCCAGGGAGAGGACTATGGCTACACCTTC; CDR3 protein: CASSPQGEDYGYTF; D gene: -; V gene: TRBV18; clone size: many; J gene: TRBJ1-2
CDR3 DNA: TGTGCCAGCAGGAGACCTGGACAGGGCACACTGCAGTACTTC; CDR3 protein: CASRRPGQGTLQYF; D gene: TRBD1; V gene: TRBV2; clone size: medium-sized; J gene: TRBJ2-7
CDR3 DNA: TGCAGTGCTAAAGGACTAGCTGTCGCAGATACGCAGTATTTT; CDR3 protein: CSAKGLAVADTQYF; D gene: TRBD2; V gene: TRBV20-1; clone size: many; J gene: TRBJ2-3
CDR3 DNA: TGTGCCAGCAGTTTCTACAGGGGCACTGAAGCTTTCTTT; CDR3 protein: CASSFYRGTEAFF; D gene: TRBD1; V gene: TRBV27; clone size: medium-sized; J gene: TRBJ1-1
CDR3 DNA: TGTGCCAGCAGCTTGGGGGGTTCCTACAATGAGCAGTTCTTC; CDR3 protein: CASSLGGSYNEQFF; D gene: -; V gene: TRBV5-6; clone size: many; J gene: TRBJ2-1
CDR3 DNA: TGCAGTGCTAGAGATCCGCTTGGGGCACCCCTCCACTTT; CDR3 protein: CSARDPLGAPLHF; D gene: -; V gene: TRBV20-1; clone size: -; J gene: TRBJ1-6
CDR3 DNA: TGCGCCAGCAGAGTATCGGGACAGGGGAACACCGGGGAGCTGTTTTTT; CDR3 protein: CASRVSGQGNTGELFF; D gene: TRBD1; V gene: TRBV5-1; clone size: medium-sized; J gene: TRBJ2-2
CDR3 DNA: TGTGCCAGCAGCCTACTTCTTTTGGGCACAGATACGCAGTATTTT; CDR3 protein: CASSLLLLGTDTQYF; D gene: -; V gene: TRBV11-2; clone size: -; J gene: TRBJ2-3